The rows below give T cell receptor beta chains drawn from one sample of a study of T-cell memory formation after mild COVID-19. TCRdb reprocessed the 5' RACE reads via MiXCR and lists one record per CDR3 protein. The data show around 410,000 distinct CDR3 sequences, around 22% seen once. The sequenced material came from PBMCs or a T cell subset sorted from them (not recorded which). These receptor sequences come from an adult woman who had mild COVID-19 (a few samples of this study predate the infection). Cell type and time point are not known. CDR3s include the opening cysteine and the closing phenylalanine or tryptophan. D genes are given only for firm matches. Size is omitted from some rows. Given values are once, few, many or a class for expanded clones.

CDR3: CASSDPTGGEYEKLFF
DNA: TGCGCCAGCAGCGATCCTACAGGGGGCGAGTATGAAAAACTGTTTTTT
size: .
D: TRBD1
V: TRBV5-1
J: TRBJ1-4

CDR3: CASSSWRGHNEQFF
DNA: TGCGCCAGCAGCTCGTGGCGGGGGCACAATGAGCAGTTCTTC
size: few
D: .
V: TRBV5-1
J: TRBJ2-1

CDR3: CASSYLILRTVLNTEAFF
DNA: TGTGCCAGCAGTTACCTTATTCTACGGACAGTTCTGAACACTGAAGCTTTCTTT
size: .
D: .
V: TRBV6-6
J: TRBJ1-1

CDR3: CSASVEQYF
DNA: TGCAGTGCTAGCGTCGAGCAGTACTTC
size: few
D: .
V: TRBV20-1
J: TRBJ2-7

CDR3: CASSLAGSAQASPLHF
DNA: TGCGCCAGCAGCTTGGCGGGGTCGGCACAGGCTTCACCCCTCCACTTT
size: .
D: .
V: TRBV5-1
J: TRBJ1-6

CDR3: CASSPRGGPDEQYF
DNA: TGTGCCAGCAGCCCGAGAGGAGGGCCTGACGAGCAGTACTTC
size: .
D: .
V: TRBV12-3/TRBV12-4
J: TRBJ2-7

CDR3: CASSLESEDTEAFF
DNA: TGTGCCAGCAGCTTAGAATCGGAGGACACTGAAGCTTTCTTT
size: few
D: .
V: TRBV11-3
J: TRBJ1-1

CDR3: CASSTPVGHAILNTGELFF
DNA: TGTGCCAGCAGTACCCCCGTCGGCCACGCCATCCTGAACACCGGGGAGCTGTTTTTT
size: .
D: .
V: TRBV12-3/TRBV12-4
J: TRBJ2-2

CDR3: CASGSRVGPQNTGELFF
DNA: TGTGCTAGTGGTTCCCGGGTGGGGCCTCAGAACACCGGGGAGCTGTTTTTT
size: .
D: .
V: TRBV12-5
J: TRBJ2-2

CDR3: CASSQVAGDVHEQFF
DNA: TGCGCCAGCAGCCAAGTAGCGGGAGATGTTCATGAGCAGTTCTTC
size: few
D: TRBD2
V: TRBV4-3
J: TRBJ2-1

CDR3: CASSQGRREGEQFF
DNA: TGTGCCAGCAGCCAAGGAAGGAGGGAGGGGGAGCAGTTCTTC
size: few
D: TRBD2
V: TRBV3-1
J: TRBJ2-1

CDR3: CASSVGGNYEQYF
DNA: TGTGCCAGCAGCGTAGGGGGGAACTACGAGCAGTACTTC
size: few
D: .
V: TRBV9
J: TRBJ2-7

CDR3: CASSPPGLGGQETQYF
DNA: TGTGCCAGCAGCCCCCCGGGACTAGGAGGCCAAGAGACCCAGTACTTC
size: .
D: TRBD2
V: TRBV5-4
J: TRBJ2-5

CDR3: CAWSVKGPVVDTQYF
DNA: TGTGCCTGGAGTGTAAAAGGACCAGTTGTGGATACGCAGTATTTT
size: .
D: .
V: TRBV30
J: TRBJ2-3

CDR3: CASSPGRAEYSPLHF
DNA: TGCGCCAGCAGCCCAGGGAGGGCGGAGTATTCACCCCTCCACTTT
size: few
D: .
V: TRBV5-1
J: TRBJ1-6

CDR3: CASSRQTPGGTYEQYF
DNA: TGTGCCAGCAGCAGACAAACCCCGGGGGGTACCTACGAGCAGTACTTC
size: .
D: TRBD2
V: TRBV28
J: TRBJ2-7

CDR3: CASSEYERHIQYF
DNA: TGTGCCAGCAGTGAGTATGAGCGGCATATCCAGTACTTC
size: once
D: .
V: TRBV2
J: TRBJ2-7

CDR3: CASSHPGTYNEQFF
DNA: TGCGCCAGCAGTCACCCGGGAACCTACAATGAGCAGTTCTTC
size: few
D: .
V: TRBV23-1
J: TRBJ2-1

CDR3: CASSQDPGGYQETQYF
DNA: TGTGCCAGCAGCCAAGACCCAGGGGGCTACCAAGAGACCCAGTACTTC
size: once
D: TRBD1
V: TRBV14
J: TRBJ2-5

CDR3: CASSQDGTAGGAFF
DNA: TGTGCCAGCAGCCAAGATGGGACGGCGGGAGGAGCTTTCTTT
size: few
D: .
V: TRBV3-1
J: TRBJ1-1

CDR3: CASTGQYFTEAFF
DNA: TGTGCCAGCACCGGACAGTATTTCACTGAAGCTTTCTTT
size: .
D: .
V: TRBV5-6
J: TRBJ1-1

CDR3: CASSLGRVGRYTEAFF
DNA: TGTGCCAGCAGTTTAGGGCGAGTAGGGCGGTACACTGAAGCTTTCTTT
size: few
D: .
V: TRBV27
J: TRBJ1-1

CDR3: CASSLAGDTEAFF
DNA: TGTGCCAGCAGTCTCGCCGGGGACACTGAAGCTTTCTTT
size: many
D: .
V: TRBV12-3/TRBV12-4
J: TRBJ1-1

CDR3: CASNFMSRTYNEQFF
DNA: TGTGCCAGCAATTTCATGTCCCGCACCTACAATGAGCAGTTCTTC
size: .
D: .
V: TRBV16
J: TRBJ2-1

CDR3: CASSLATEDTQYF
DNA: TGCGCCAGCAGCTTGGCCACAGAAGATACGCAGTATTTT
size: .
D: .
V: TRBV5-1
J: TRBJ2-3

CDR3: CASSHGETYQETQYF
DNA: TGCGCCAGCAGCCATGGAGAAACGTACCAAGAGACCCAGTACTTC
size: few
D: .
V: TRBV4-3
J: TRBJ2-5

CDR3: CASSLQGQFYTF
DNA: TGTGCCAGCAGCCTCCAGGGACAGTTCTACACCTTC
size: few
D: TRBD1
V: TRBV11-2
J: TRBJ1-2

CDR3: CASSPGQVGPYEQYF
DNA: TGTGCCAGCAGCCCCGGACAGGTCGGCCCCTACGAGCAGTACTTC
size: few
D: TRBD1
V: TRBV7-2
J: TRBJ2-7

CDR3: CASSTDRWRGYTF
DNA: TGTGCCAGTAGTACGGACAGGTGGCGAGGCTACACCTTC
size: few
D: TRBD1
V: TRBV19
J: TRBJ1-2

CDR3: CASSRSLQADTQYF
DNA: TGTGCCAGCAGCCGAAGCTTACAGGCAGATACGCAGTATTTT
size: .
D: .
V: TRBV7-3
J: TRBJ2-3

CDR3: CASSNGQSYYGYTF
DNA: TGTGCCAGCAGCAATGGACAGTCATACTATGGCTACACCTTC
size: few
D: .
V: TRBV5-6
J: TRBJ1-2

CDR3: CASSAYRDWYEQYF
DNA: TGTGCCAGCAGTGCGTACAGGGATTGGTACGAGCAGTACTTC
size: .
D: .
V: TRBV6-4
J: TRBJ2-7

CDR3: CASSQGTGTLPEQYF
DNA: TGCGCCAGCAGCCAAGGGACAGGGACCCTTCCTGAGCAGTACTTC
size: .
D: TRBD1
V: TRBV4-1
J: TRBJ2-7

CDR3: CASSLAGAATNEKLFF
DNA: TGTGCCAGCAGCTTAGCGGGGGCCGCAACTAATGAAAAACTGTTTTTT
size: few
D: .
V: TRBV7-9
J: TRBJ1-4

CDR3: CSARDLASYNEQFF
DNA: TGCAGTGCTAGAGACCTGGCATCCTACAATGAGCAGTTCTTC
size: .
D: .
V: TRBV20-1
J: TRBJ2-1

CDR3: CASNPDRGGRDEQFF
DNA: TGTGCCAGCAACCCCGACAGGGGCGGGAGGGATGAGCAGTTCTTC
size: .
D: .
V: TRBV6-6
J: TRBJ2-1

CDR3: CASSIQGETEAFF
DNA: TGTGCCAGCAGCATACAGGGGGAGACTGAAGCTTTCTTT
size: .
D: TRBD1
V: TRBV11-2
J: TRBJ1-1

CDR3: CASSFSSGHRRGEQYF
DNA: TGTGCCAGCAGCTTTAGTTCAGGACACAGGAGGGGGGAGCAGTACTTC
size: .
D: .
V: TRBV5-6
J: TRBJ2-7

CDR3: CASSDSTGSYNEQFF
DNA: TGTGCCAGCAGTGACTCAACAGGTTCCTACAATGAGCAGTTCTTC
size: many
D: .
V: TRBV6-4
J: TRBJ2-1

CDR3: CASSLPALGANVLTF
DNA: TGTGCCAGCAGTTTACCCGCACTCGGGGCCAACGTCCTGACTTTC
size: .
D: .
V: TRBV12-3/TRBV12-4
J: TRBJ2-6

CDR3: CASSLSGGARNEQFF
DNA: TGTGCCAGCAGCTTGAGCGGGGGGGCCAGAAATGAGCAGTTCTTC
size: many
D: TRBD2
V: TRBV7-3
J: TRBJ2-1

CDR3: CASSPAMGELFF
DNA: TGTGCCAGCAGCCCTGCAATGGGGGAGCTGTTTTTT
size: few
D: .
V: TRBV7-9
J: TRBJ2-2

CDR3: CASSFHSAGSNGNTIYF
DNA: TGTGCCAGCAGCTTCCACTCCGCGGGGAGCAACGGGAACACCATATATTTT
size: .
D: .
V: TRBV7-9
J: TRBJ1-3

CDR3: CASSIRLDSYNEQFF
DNA: TGTGCCAGCAGCATCCGACTAGACTCCTACAATGAGCAGTTCTTC
size: few
D: .
V: TRBV11-2
J: TRBJ2-1

CDR3: CSAATGLKGTEAFF
DNA: TGCAGTGCCGCCACGGGACTCAAGGGCACTGAAGCTTTCTTT
size: .
D: .
V: TRBV20-1
J: TRBJ1-1

CDR3: CASSVDRGVYNSPLHF
DNA: TGCGCCAGCAGCGTGGACAGGGGAGTCTATAATTCACCCCTCCACTTT
size: .
D: TRBD1
V: TRBV5-1
J: TRBJ1-6

CDR3: CASKYSSGYTF
DNA: TGTGCCAGTAAATACAGCTCTGGCTACACCTTC
size: .
D: .
V: TRBV19
J: TRBJ1-2

CDR3: CSAIRLAGESNTGELFF
DNA: TGCAGTGCTATCCGACTAGCGGGGGAATCGAACACCGGGGAGCTGTTTTTT
size: .
D: TRBD2
V: TRBV20-1
J: TRBJ2-2

CDR3: CASSSITEAFF
DNA: TGTGCCAGCAGTTCTATCACCGAGGCTTTCTTT
size: few
D: .
V: TRBV6-5
J: TRBJ1-1

CDR3: CATSGRVLTSTDTQYF
DNA: TGTGCCACCAGCGGCAGAGTACTAACTAGCACAGATACGCAGTATTTT
size: .
D: .
V: TRBV15
J: TRBJ2-3

CDR3: CASSWGKSGANVLTF
DNA: TGTGCCAGCAGCTGGGGAAAATCTGGGGCCAACGTCCTGACTTTC
size: few
D: .
V: TRBV11-1
J: TRBJ2-6

CDR3: CASSPPNSNTEAFF
DNA: TGTGCCAGCTCACCACCGAACAGCAACACTGAAGCTTTCTTT
size: once
D: .
V: TRBV18
J: TRBJ1-1